This T cell receptor (beta chain) was identified during a study of shared clonotypes between healthy human individuals. About the research overall: Researchers drew samples from two women and a few men aged 18 to 49.

The method was immunoSEQ multiplex PCR; TCRdb's version includes in-frame clones alone and lacks a portion of them. The table lists about 1.5 million clones, 95% to 99% of them singletons. V was cut by 4 bases and J by 0 bases, with 22 bases left in between. CDR1 is MNHEY and CDR2 is SMNVEV in the germline V gene (reference sequence). This CDR3 has 20 residues. The specimen was naive CD4+ T cells sorted from blood. Indicated subset: CD45RA+ positively selected. V and J are TRBV27 and TRBJ2-6; D not resolved. The receptor was isolated from a man younger than 45 in good health. The CDR3 loop is CASSSPAGLRIRSGANVLTF. CDR3 nucleotides: TGTGCCAGCAGTTCCCCAGCCGGGCTCCGAATCCGCTCTGGGGCCAACGTCCTGACTTTC.